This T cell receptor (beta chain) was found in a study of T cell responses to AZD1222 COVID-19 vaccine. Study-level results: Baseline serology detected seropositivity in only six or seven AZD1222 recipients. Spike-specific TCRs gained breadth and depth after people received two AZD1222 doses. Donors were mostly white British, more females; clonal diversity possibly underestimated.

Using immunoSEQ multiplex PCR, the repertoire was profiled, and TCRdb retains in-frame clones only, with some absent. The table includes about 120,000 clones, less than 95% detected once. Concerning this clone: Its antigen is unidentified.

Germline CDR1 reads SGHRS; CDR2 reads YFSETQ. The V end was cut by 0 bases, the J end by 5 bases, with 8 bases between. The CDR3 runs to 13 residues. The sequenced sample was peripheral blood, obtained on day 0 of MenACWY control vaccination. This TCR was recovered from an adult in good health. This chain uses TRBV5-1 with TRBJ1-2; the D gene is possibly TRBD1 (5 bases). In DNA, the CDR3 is TGCGCCAGCAGCTTGGCCCAGGGTTATGGCTACACCTTC. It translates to CASSLAQGYGYTF.